This TCR beta chain was sequenced in a study of T-cell memory formation after mild COVID-19 (dated by TCRdb to about 2021). Looking at the study overall: TCR sequence clusters from the two donors were largely donor specific. In a couple of donors, T-cell clones that expanded and contracted after mild COVID-19 were tracked by sequencing TCRalpha and TCRbeta repertoires over time. Two young, previously healthy adult volunteers, one female and one male, were included in the cohort.

This clonotype was counted only a few times. The antigen it recognizes is unknown. One base away there is no much larger clone; base qualities are not given. PBMCs were isolated by Ficoll-Paque density gradient centrifugation. Data came from an Illumina NovaSeq 6000. cDNA libraries for TCRalpha and TCRbeta were prepared by 5'RACE using constant-segment primers, with sample barcodes and unique molecular identifiers added. Trizol reagent was used to extract RNA from every sample. Library amplification was performed in two PCR steps, and a second sample barcode and Illumina TruSeq adapters were introduced in the second step. Libraries were sequenced on an Illumina NovaSeq with 2 x 150 bp paired-end reads. Turning to the authors' computational methods: Demultiplexing of reads and collapsing into UMI-guided consensus sequences were performed with migec v1.2.7. Using mixcr v2.1.11, UMI consensuses were aligned to TRA and TRB V and J templates and then assembled into clonotypes. Expanded or contracted clonotypes were those called significant by both edgeR and NoisET, with noise models trained on biological replicates. For edgeR calls, the cutoffs were a false discovery rate-adjusted p below 0.01 and a log2 fold-change threshold of 1. As an exploratory analysis of dynamics, max-normalized trajectories of the 1000 most abundant clonotypes were examined with PCA combined with hierarchical clustering. Separately sequenced CD4+ and CD8+ repertoires were used to assign the CD4 or CD8 phenotype of responding clones. TCRdb ran its own pipeline on the public reads, namely fastp trimming at Q25 and MiXCR clone calling, and kept in-frame beta chains. Entries are consolidated by CDR3 protein sequence, retaining the most common genes and DNA. The V and J calls and clone size come from TCRdb's table, not from the authors' own analysis. A total of some 300,000 distinct CDR3 sequences appear in this sample, roughly 21% of them only once. Of the sample, under 25% falls within the top ten clones.

Overall study results and their limits: Whether the second-wave clones peaking on day 37 were SARS-CoV-2 specific was not confirmed. Clones contracting from day 15 to 85 had balanced CD4/CD8 phenotypes, while a second wave expanding from day 15 to 37 was biased towards CD4+. Some responding clones were detected in pre-infection memory, which suggested that pre-existing cross-reactive memory T cells had joined the SARS-CoV-2 response. The study included only a couple of mild cases, and larger cohorts that include severe cases with pre-infection samples were judged to be necessary. Contracting CD4+ clones turned up mainly in the CM and EM memory subsets, whereas EMRA was where CD8+ clones were enriched.

The receptor was isolated from a man aged 18 to 30 who had mild COVID-19 (a few samples of this study predate the infection). The sample titles of this study are shuffled in the database, so cell type and time point are left out; the donor was told from shared clones. The material sequenced was PBMCs or a T cell subset sorted from them (not recorded which).

The nucleotide sequence reads TGTGCCAGCAGCCTCAGTACTGGCTTTCCCAATCAGCCCCAGCATTTT. It codes for CASSLSTGFPNQPQHF. The rearranged chain carries TRBV7-2 and TRBJ1-5; the D gene cannot be resolved reliably. CDR1 is given as SGHTA and CDR2 as FQGNSA, both from the germline V gene. Including cysteine and phenylalanine, the CDR3 has 16 amino acids. Kept here is only the CDR3 DNA, which spans 48 bases and is read in frame from base 1. V is pared back by 5 bases and J by 3 bases, with 17 bases lying between the germline termini.